These T cell receptor beta chains were read from a single sample in a study of blood T cell repertoires in COVID-19. Here immunoSEQ multiplex PCR was the method, and the copy in TCRdb shows in-frame clones only, minus some. The profile shows hundreds of thousands of clones, about 88% of them singletons. Sequenced sample: peripheral blood. The receptors stem from a woman in her 70s with COVID-19, enrolled during active disease. The CDR3 runs from the conserved cysteine through the conserved F or W.

cdr3_aa j_call cdr3_length v_call
CASSYSIGRTEAFF TRBJ1-1 14 TRBV6-5
CATSRLAGGPETQYF TRBJ2-5 15 TRBV15
CASMGAGTKTGELFF TRBJ2-2 15 TRBV2
CASRGSGDTQYF TRBJ2-3 12 TRBV12-3/TRBV12-4
CASSTAGGGSPLNTEAFF TRBJ1-1 18 TRBV5-1
CSARTGGEQYF TRBJ2-7 11 TRBV20-1
CASSFFPLPDRANGYTF TRBJ1-2 17 TRBV27
CASNEAGSGQETQYF TRBJ2-5 15 TRBV19
CASSSGGAYEKLFF TRBJ1-4 14 TRBV28
CASSYKGRSGLAGGTDTQYF TRBJ2-3 20 TRBV4-3
CASRQGSGEKLFF TRBJ1-4 13 TRBV27
CASSPGQVTEAFF TRBJ1-1 13 TRBV7-9
CAWSVRRGIRETQYF TRBJ2-5 15 TRBV30
CASSVVAASTDTQYF TRBJ2-3 15 TRBV9
CASSVARGAPNEQFF TRBJ2-1 15 TRBV27
CASSLQGSFYGYTF TRBJ1-2 14 TRBV6-2/TRBV6-3
CAISETGTYGYTF TRBJ1-2 13 TRBV10-3
CASSLDGREAFYGYTF TRBJ1-2 16 TRBV5-6
CAWSVQTGTGELFF TRBJ2-2 14 TRBV30
CASNSGGADTQYF TRBJ2-3 13 TRBV6-6
CASSISGSSYNEQFF TRBJ2-1 15 TRBV19
CASSIDSSGANVLTF TRBJ2-6 15 TRBV19
CASSPQTGLVEQYF TRBJ2-7 14 TRBV28
CASKNQEGSYGYTF TRBJ1-2 14 TRBV6-5
CASSMGAYSNQPQHF TRBJ1-5 15 TRBV19
CASSPAGGANTGELFF TRBJ2-2 16 TRBV2
CASSPNGGVNTEAFF TRBJ1-1 15 TRBV18
CASSSGQVNTGELFF TRBJ2-2 15 TRBV5-1
CAWSTQSPWGYTF TRBJ1-2 13 TRBV30
CASSLLGHNQPQHF TRBJ1-5 14 TRBV7-9
CASSSGLAGATGELFF TRBJ2-2 16 TRBV18
CASSLSPFGGGKEKLFF TRBJ1-4 17 TRBV27
CASRQVTSNQPQHF TRBJ1-5 14 TRBV19
CASSLGQKYEQYF TRBJ2-7 13 TRBV7-6
CAWEQGRGGYTF TRBJ1-2 12 TRBV30
CASSPGTSTETQYF TRBJ2-5 14 TRBV7-6